This entry lists 27 T cell receptor beta chains sequenced from one sample in a study of spatial heterogeneity in lung cancer. TCRdb fed the 5' RACE reads into MiXCR, producing one record per CDR3 protein. The sample carries approximately 15,000 distinct CDR3 sequences, approximately 4.5% recorded once. Findings and limits, study-wide: Mutation counts in tumors were tracked by counts of expanded intratumoral alpha and beta TCRs.

These receptors' antigens are unknown. This sample's time point: sample taken at primary tumor resection. This specimen was lung tumor tissue, taken at surgery. The receptors stem from a female donor with early-stage non-small cell lung cancer.

This clonotype was recorded at least ten times. The rearrangement links TRBV12-3 or TRBV12-4 to TRBJ2-3; D may be TRBD2 (6 bases). The CDR3 extends over 17 amino acids. Trimming removed 3 bases from V and 6 bases from J, with 22 bases in between. CDR3 amino acids: CASSFDPGARRGDTQYF. The CDR3 DNA sequence: TGTGCCAGCAGTTTTGACCCGGGAGCGCGCCGTGGGGATACGCAGTATTTT.

This clonotype ranks as medium-sized. The chain links TRBV27 to TRBJ2-7, with 8 bases lining up with TRBD2. Trimming removed 10 bases from V and 0 bases from J; junction bases left unmatched: 8. Germline V gene data show CDR1 as MNHEY and CDR2 as SMNVEV (reference sequence). The CDR3 contains 14 residues. The CDR3, as DNA: TGTGCCACGGGAGGGCAGGAGAGCTCCTACGAGCAGTACTTC. This encodes CATGGQESSYEQYF.

On this clonotype: With a much larger clone just one base away, this may be a read error. This chain uses TRBV6-6 with TRBJ2-3; unclear D gene. This CDR3 region has 14 residues. The V gene lost 5 bases and the J gene lost 2 bases, with 11 bases spanning the gap. Germline loops: CDR1 MNHNY, CDR2 SVGAGI (reference sequence). The CDR3 DNA reads as TGTGCCAGCAGTAGTAGCAGGCCCACAGATACGCAGTATTTT. Residues: CASSSSRPTDTQYF.

This clonotype is medium-sized. The V and J genes are TRBV6-2 or TRBV6-3 and TRBJ2-2; D gene ambiguous. Per germline, CDR1 MNHEY and CDR2 SVGEGT. The CDR3 length is 13 residues. V was clipped by 4 bases and J by 4 bases, with 7 bases between them. The CDR3 is CASSLSRTGELFF. The CDR3 DNA follows: TGTGCCAGCAGTTTATCCCGCACCGGGGAGCTGTTTTTT.

This clonotype was recorded at least ten times. The chain joins TRBV6-5 to TRBJ2-2, with D perhaps matching TRBD1 or TRBD2 (6 bases each). The CDR3 contains 16 residues. Germline V gene sequence: CDR1 MNHEY, CDR2 SVGAGI. V lost 4 bases, J lost 4 bases, and 16 bases lay in between. CDR3 residues: CASSFNRVGSTGELFF. CDR3 in DNA: TGTGCCAGCAGTTTTAACAGGGTCGGGAGCACCGGGGAGCTGTTTTTT.

This clonotype came up many times. The V and J genes are TRBV18 and TRBJ2-4; 9 bases match TRBD1. With V trimmed by 6 bases and J by 7 bases, 4 bases remained unmatched. Germline CDR1 reads KGHSH; CDR2 reads LQKENI. There are 13 residues in the CDR3. CDR3 residues: CASSRDRENIQYF. DNA for the CDR3: TGTGCCAGCTCCAGGGACAGGGAGAACATTCAGTACTTC.

This clonotype was counted at least ten times. The chain joins TRBV6-2 or TRBV6-3 to TRBJ1-1, with D tentatively TRBD1 (5 bases). The CDR3 extends over 11 amino acids. Trimming removed 7 bases at V and 10 bases at J, with 13 bases between. Germline V gene data show CDR1 as MNHEY and CDR2 as SVGEGT. This CDR3 is CASKDRGGAFF. CDR3 DNA sequence: TGTGCCAGCAAGGATCGGGGGGGAGCTTTCTTT.

This clonotype has a count of ten or more. The chain combines TRBV3-1 with TRBJ2-7; D tentatively reads TRBD1 or TRBD2 (6 bases each). V was shortened by 0 bases and J by 6 bases, with 21 bases between the two germline ends. The CDR3 extends over 17 amino acids. CDR1 and CDR2 from the germline V gene are LGHDT and YNNKEL (reference sequence). The CDR3 bases are TGTGCCAGCAGCCAAGACGCGGTGGTCAGGGGAGGTAGCGAGCAGTACTTC. Its protein product is CASSQDAVVRGGSEQYF.

This clonotype has a count of ten or more. The chain recombines TRBV7-3 with TRBJ2-7, with D uncertain. The V and J ends lost 2 bases and 0 bases respectively, with 5 bases between them. CDR3 length: 13 residues. Germline V gene data show CDR1 as SGHTA and CDR2 as FQGTGA. This CDR3 reads CASSLQSSYEQYF. The CDR3 region has the DNA TGTGCCAGCAGCTTACAGAGCTCCTACGAGCAGTACTTC. Using reference TRBV7-3 and TRBJ2-7 for the parts outside the CDR3, the full variable domain is GAGVSQTPSNKVTEKGKYVELRCDPISGHTALYWYRQSLGQGPEFLIYFQGTGAADDSGLPNDRFFAVRPEGSVSTLKIQRTERGDSAVYLCASSLQSSYEQYFGPGTRLTVT.

The sample holds many counts of this clonotype. This chain connects TRBV2 to TRBJ2-7; 7 nucleotides line up with TRBD1. With 7 bases clipped from V and 4 bases from J, the junction kept 7 bases outside the gene matches. CDR1 SNHLY and CDR2 FYNNEI come from the germline V gene. This CDR3 comprises 13 residues. DNA for the CDR3: TGTGCCAGCAATAGACAGGGTTCTTACGAGCAGTACTTC. Its translation: CASNRQGSYEQYF.

This clonotype came up many times. The J gene is TRBJ2-3, the V gene TRBV6-1; 7 bases align to TRBD2. J was trimmed by 5 bases and V by 7 bases; bases with no gene match: 6. From germline, CDR1 is MNHNS and CDR2 SASEGT. The CDR3 loop spans 13 amino acids. This CDR3 is CASIRGEEDTQYF. The DNA for the CDR3 is TGTGCCAGCATCCGGGGGGAGGAAGATACGCAGTATTTT.

This clonotype was found many times. DNA for the CDR3: TGTGCCAGCAGCCAAGGGACAGCAATTAACACCATATATTTT. It encodes CASSQGTAINTIYF. The rearrangement links TRBV3-1 to TRBJ1-3; D may be TRBD1 (6 bases). Germline CDR1 and CDR2: LGHDT and YNNKEL (reference sequence). The ends were cut back, 1 base at V and 7 bases at J, with 11 bases in the middle. The CDR3 is 14 amino acids. The full variable domain, its missing parts supplied by reference TRBV3-1 and TRBJ1-3, is DTAVSQTPKYLVTQMGNDKSIKCEQNLGHDTMYWYKQDSKKFLKIMFSYNNKELIINETVPNRFSPKSPDKAHLNLHINSLELGDSAVYFCASSQGTAINTIYFGEGSWLTVV.

This clonotype was observed many times. The CDR3 nucleotides read TGCAGTGCCCGCGGAATCTCCTACAATGAGCAGTTCTTC. Its protein product is CSARGISYNEQFF. The rearrangement joins TRBV20-1 to TRBJ2-1; unclear D gene. CDR3 length: 13 amino acids. Looked up from germline, CDR1 is DFQATT and CDR2 is SNEGSKA (reference sequence). V lost 6 bases, J lost 0 bases, and 9 bases lay in between.

At least ten counts were recorded for this clonotype. V and J are TRBV12-3 or TRBV12-4 and TRBJ1-2; no reliable D call. CDR3 size: 12 residues. Trimming removed 8 bases at V and 4 bases at J, with 11 bases between. The DNA for the CDR3 is TGTGCCAGCTCCGCCCATATCTATGGCTACACCTTC. Protein product: CASSAHIYGYTF.

This clonotype has at least ten counts. J is TRBJ2-2 and V is TRBV6-1; D is unclear. This CDR3 has 14 residues. Germline V gene data show CDR1 as MNHNS and CDR2 as SASEGT. V lost 11 bases and J lost 3, with 16 bases in between. The DNA of the CDR3 is TGTGCCGCGCGGATCTTCGACCACACCGGGGAGCTGTTTTTT. Its translation is CAARIFDHTGELFF.

This clonotype was recorded many times. The chain combines TRBV10-3 with TRBJ2-5, with no clear D. Trimming removed 2 bases at V and 5 bases at J, with 6 bases between. This CDR3 comprises 12 residues. Germline V gives CDR1 ENHRY, CDR2 SYGVKD. The CDR3 sequence is CAISERSETQYF. CDR3 bases: TGTGCCATCAGTGAGCGGTCGGAGACCCAGTACTTC.

This clonotype was counted at least ten times. The CDR3 nucleotides are TGTGCCAGCAGTTTAATCGAATCCACTGAAGCTTTCTTT. It encodes CASSLIESTEAFF. The V gene is TRBV12-3 or TRBV12-4, the J gene TRBJ1-1; D not certain. The V and J ends lost 2 bases and 4 bases respectively, with 8 bases between them. This CDR3 is built from 13 residues.

There are many counts of this clonotype. J is TRBJ2-7 and V is TRBV20-1; 8 bases line up with TRBD2. The CDR3 sequence is 14 residues long. V shed 4 bases, J shed 6 bases, and the junction held 11 bases outside the gene matches. From germline, CDR1 is DFQATT and CDR2 SNEGSKA (reference sequence). The CDR3 region is CSATRGTSRIEQYF. The DNA of the CDR3 is TGCAGTGCTACGCGCGGGACTAGTAGGATCGAGCAGTACTTC.

In its sample, this clonotype was seen many times. This rearrangement joins TRBV18 to TRBJ1-2; the D is unclear. Germline CDR1 and CDR2: KGHSH and LQKENI. The CDR3 sequence is 16 residues long. Trimming pared 5 bases from V and 4 bases from J, leaving 20 bases between. As DNA, the CDR3 is TGTGCCAGCTCAACGAATCGACGGACTACTGGCTATGGCTACACCTTC. Its protein product is CASSTNRRTTGYGYTF.

This clonotype is termed medium-sized. V usage is TRBV11-2 and J usage is TRBJ2-1; 10 bases fit TRBD2. J was trimmed by 7 bases and V by 8 bases; bases with no gene match: 11. This CDR3 is 15 amino acids long. The germline gives CDR1 SGHAT, CDR2 FQNNGV. The CDR3, as DNA: TGTGCCAGCCCTCCAAGCGGGGGGGCGCTGAATGAGCAGTTCTTC. Protein: CASPPSGGALNEQFF.

In its sample, this clonotype was seen a few times. The chain recombines TRBV27 with TRBJ1-1; D call uncertain. The CDR3 is 13 residues long. V was shortened by 1 base and J by 1 base, with 4 bases between the two germline ends. In germline, CDR1 is MNHEY, CDR2 SMNVEV (reference sequence). The DNA for the CDR3 is TGTGCCAGCAGTTTATGGCCGAACACTGAAGCTTTCTTT. Protein product: CASSLWPNTEAFF.

This chain connects TRBV13 to TRBJ1-1, with D hard to call. The V gene lost 5 bases and the J gene lost 2 bases, with 12 bases spanning the gap. This CDR3 region has 14 residues. Per the germline V gene, CDR1 is PRHDT and CDR2 is FYEKMQ (reference sequence). The CDR3 region is CASSLQTVNTEAFF. In nucleotides, the CDR3 is TGTGCCAGCAGCCTACAGACTGTCAACACTGAAGCTTTCTTT.

This clonotype was detected many times. This chain links TRBV6-5 with TRBJ2-5, with 8 positions matching TRBD2. This CDR3 region has 16 residues. The germline gives CDR1 MNHEY, CDR2 SVGAGI. V lost 3 bases to trimming and J lost 0 bases; unmatched junction nucleotides: 6. The CDR3 protein is CASSYGVAGYQETQYF. CDR3 bases: TGTGCCAGCAGTTATGGAGTAGCGGGGTACCAAGAGACCCAGTACTTC.

This clonotype was seen at least ten times. The chain is built from TRBV7-2 and TRBJ1-5; possibly TRBD1 for D (6 bases). The CDR3 spans 14 residues. Deletions cut 1 base from V and 9 bases from J, with 13 bases between. The germline V gene encodes CDR1 SGHTA and CDR2 FQGNSA. The DNA for the CDR3 is TGTGCCAGCAGCTTAGAACGGGGGCCTCGGCCCCAGCATTTT. Its protein product is CASSLERGPRPQHF.

This clonotype was counted ten times or more. The V call is TRBV28, the J call TRBJ2-1; unclear D gene. Trimming stripped 5 bases from V and 2 bases from J, with 7 bases between. CDR1 and CDR2 (germline): MDHEN, SYDVKM. CDR3 length: 13 amino acids. The CDR3 DNA is TGTGCCAGCAGTGACGGTCCCTACAATGAGCAGTTCTTC. It translates to CASSDGPYNEQFF.

This clonotype has a count of ten or more. The chain couples TRBV7-8 to TRBJ2-2; D remains unclear. V lost 6 bases, J lost 4 bases, and 18 bases lay in between. There are 16 residues in the CDR3. CDR1 is SGHVS and CDR2 is FQNEAQ in the germline V gene. CDR3 sequence: CASSLLGPGGTGELFF. CDR3 DNA: TGTGCCAGCAGTCTCTTAGGGCCGGGTGGCACCGGGGAGCTGTTTTTT.

The J gene is TRBJ2-7, the V gene TRBV6-6; D gene unclear. This CDR3 is 13 amino acids long. Between the trimmed V and J ends, which lost 3 bases and 1 base, there was a span of 7 bases. From germline, CDR1 is MNHNY and CDR2 SVGAGI (reference sequence). CDR3 DNA: TGTGCCAGCAGTTATCTACAATCCTACGAGCAGTACTTC. As protein: CASSYLQSYEQYF.